These 6 T cell receptor beta chains came from one sample sequenced in a study of T-cell memory formation after mild COVID-19. Each CDR3 protein gets one entry after TCRdb re-called the 5' RACE reads with MiXCR. This sample yields a few hundred thousand distinct CDR3 sequences, of which about 13% are seen a single time; under 25% belongs to the top ten. The sample consisted of PBMCs or a T cell subset sorted from them (not recorded which). The receptor set was obtained from a man aged 18 to 29 who had mild COVID-19 (a few samples of this study predate the infection). Cell type and time point are not known.

This chain connects TRBV4-1 to TRBJ2-1; D might be TRBD2 (6 bases). Germline CDR1 MGHRA, CDR2 YSYEKL. Trimming shortened V by 3 bases and J by 10 bases, and 16 bases separated the two germline ends. The CDR3 runs to 14 residues. The DNA of the CDR3 is TGCGCCAGCAGCCATGCCGGGGGACCGGGGGAGCAGTTCTTC. This encodes CASSHAGGPGEQFF.

This sequence joins TRBV19 and TRBJ1-1; D gene unclear. The V and J ends lost 1 base and 1 base respectively, with 7 bases between them. CDR1 is LNHDA, CDR2 SQIVND, per germline (reference sequence). This CDR3 spans 14 amino acids. This CDR3 reads CASSIVPGNTEAFF. Here the CDR3 DNA reads TGTGCCAGTAGTATAGTCCCAGGGAACACTGAAGCTTTCTTT.

The chain combines TRBV5-1 with TRBJ1-3; D not resolved. In germline, CDR1 is SGHRS, CDR2 YFSETQ. The CDR3 runs 14 residues. The V end lost 6 bases, the J end lost 0 bases, and 10 bases lay between the germline ends. CDR3 residues: CASKDGSSGNTIYF. The DNA for the CDR3 is TGCGCCAGCAAGGACGGGAGCTCTGGAAACACCATATATTTT.

This clonotype was seen more than once but under ten times. The J gene is TRBJ2-3, the V gene TRBV3-1; D not resolved. The CDR3 sequence is 12 residues long. Germline lookup yields CDR1 LGHDT and CDR2 YNNKEL (reference sequence). Trimming removed 3 bases from V and 6 bases from J, with 7 bases in between. CDR3 coding DNA: TGTGCCAGCAGCCACCGATGGGATACGCAGTATTTT. Protein sequence: CASSHRWDTQYF.

A few counts support this clonotype. The rearrangement uses TRBV9 and TRBJ2-1; D may match TRBD1 or TRBD2 (6 bases each). Germline CDR1 and CDR2: SGDLS and YYNGEE. The CDR3 is made up of 15 amino acids. Trimming took off 4 bases at V and 0 bases at J, with 11 bases between the two ends. CDR3 sequence (DNA): TGTGCCAGCAGCCAAGGGGGGCCCTCCTACAATGAGCAGTTCTTC. Amino acid sequence: CASSQGGPSYNEQFF.

This clonotype was detected only a few times. This chain uses TRBV11-2 with TRBJ1-1, with 7 bases lining up with TRBD1. V lost 4 bases, J lost 0 bases, and 8 bases stayed unmatched. Looked up from germline, CDR1 is SGHAT and CDR2 is FQNNGV. This CDR3 contains 16 residues. The CDR3 reads CASSSGQAPMNTEAFF. The CDR3 bases are TGTGCCAGCAGCTCCGGACAGGCCCCTATGAACACTGAAGCTTTCTTT.